This is a list of T cell receptor beta chains from one sample in a study of blood T cells in healthy people across ages. Via MiXCR, TCRdb re-called the 5' RACE reads, giving one row per CDR3 protein. The sample includes 650,000 or so distinct CDR3 sequences, roughly half of them seen just once. Sequenced input: blood. These receptors were taken from a woman aged 80 or over in good health. Both conserved end residues are part of each CDR3. The order of the fields is clone size, J gene, V gene, D gene, CDR3 DNA, CDR3 protein. D genes are given only for firm matches. A row's size may be missing; if present it is once, few, many or a size class.

clone_size: NA
j_call: TRBJ2-2
v_call: TRBV7-9
d_call: NA
cdr3_nt: TGTGCCAGCAGTCCTTCGACTAGTAACACCGGGGAGCTGTTTTTT
cdr3_aa: CASSPSTSNTGELFF

clone_size: NA
j_call: TRBJ1-5
v_call: TRBV6-4
d_call: NA
cdr3_nt: TGTGCCGGCAGTGAGCAAGAGGGAAAGCCCCAGCATTTT
cdr3_aa: CAGSEQEGKPQHF

clone_size: NA
j_call: TRBJ2-5
v_call: TRBV7-8
d_call: TRBD2
cdr3_nt: TGTGCCAGCAGCTCGCACTCGCGGGGGTTCCAAGAGACCCAGTACTTC
cdr3_aa: CASSSHSRGFQETQYF

clone_size: NA
j_call: TRBJ2-5
v_call: TRBV20-1
d_call: TRBD2
cdr3_nt: TGCAGTGCTAGCCCTGGTAGCGGGGGGGCGGAGACCCAGTACTTC
cdr3_aa: CSASPGSGGAETQYF

clone_size: many
j_call: TRBJ2-5
v_call: TRBV28
d_call: TRBD2
cdr3_nt: TGTGCCAACCAAACTAAAGCGGGAGGGATACAGGAGACCCAGTACTTC
cdr3_aa: CANQTKAGGIQETQYF

clone_size: many
j_call: TRBJ2-5
v_call: TRBV5-1
d_call: NA
cdr3_nt: TGCGCCAGCAGCTTGGAACTTAAGGAGACCCAGTACTTC
cdr3_aa: CASSLELKETQYF

clone_size: few
j_call: TRBJ2-5
v_call: TRBV9
d_call: TRBD1
cdr3_nt: TGTGCCAGCAGCGCGGGACAGGGGGCGCGGGAGACCCAGTACTTC
cdr3_aa: CASSAGQGARETQYF

clone_size: NA
j_call: TRBJ2-5
v_call: TRBV5-1
d_call: NA
cdr3_nt: TGCGCCAGCAGCCGCGACAGACTAGGGACCCAGTACTTC
cdr3_aa: CASSRDRLGTQYF

clone_size: many
j_call: TRBJ2-3
v_call: TRBV21-1
d_call: NA
cdr3_nt: TGTGCCAGCAGCAAGCAGGCCAGGCATACAGATACGCAGTATTTT
cdr3_aa: CASSKQARHTDTQYF

clone_size: NA
j_call: TRBJ2-5
v_call: TRBV30
d_call: NA
cdr3_nt: TGTGCCTGGAGAGGTTCGGGGGAAGAGACCCAGTACTTC
cdr3_aa: CAWRGSGEETQYF

clone_size: NA
j_call: TRBJ2-3
v_call: TRBV10-3
d_call: TRBD2
cdr3_nt: TGTGCCATCAGCGTTGATGCGGGAGGTCGTATCCCGCAGTATTTT
cdr3_aa: CAISVDAGGRIPQYF

clone_size: many
j_call: TRBJ2-1
v_call: TRBV7-9
d_call: NA
cdr3_nt: TGTGCCAGCAGCTCAAGTGAGCAGTTCTTC
cdr3_aa: CASSSSEQFF

clone_size: many
j_call: TRBJ2-1
v_call: TRBV4-2
d_call: NA
cdr3_nt: TGTGCCAGCAGCCAAGGGGAGGTACCCGTCAATGAGCAGTTCTTC
cdr3_aa: CASSQGEVPVNEQFF

clone_size: NA
j_call: TRBJ2-1
v_call: TRBV27
d_call: TRBD1
cdr3_nt: TGTGCCAGCTGTCTCCGGGACAGGGGTAACAATGAGCAGTTCTTC
cdr3_aa: CASCLRDRGNNEQFF

clone_size: NA
j_call: TRBJ1-1
v_call: TRBV7-9
d_call: NA
cdr3_nt: TGTGCCAGCAGCTTATCGAAGAGCACTGAAGCTTTCTTT
cdr3_aa: CASSLSKSTEAFF

clone_size: NA
j_call: TRBJ1-2
v_call: TRBV20-1
d_call: TRBD1
cdr3_nt: TGCAGTGCTAAGGACAGGATGAACTATGGCTACACCTTC
cdr3_aa: CSAKDRMNYGYTF

clone_size: once
j_call: TRBJ1-2
v_call: TRBV2
d_call: TRBD1
cdr3_nt: TGTGCCAGCAGGATGGGACAGGCAAGCTATGGCTACACCTTC
cdr3_aa: CASRMGQASYGYTF

clone_size: many
j_call: TRBJ2-7
v_call: TRBV28
d_call: NA
cdr3_nt: TGTGCCAGCATTCCCCGGACTGGATGGCACGAGCAGTACTTC
cdr3_aa: CASIPRTGWHEQYF

clone_size: NA
j_call: TRBJ2-1
v_call: TRBV6-1
d_call: TRBD2
cdr3_nt: TGTGCCAGCATGATAAGTCTAGCGGGGCCGAATGAGCAGTTCTTC
cdr3_aa: CASMISLAGPNEQFF

clone_size: NA
j_call: TRBJ1-5
v_call: TRBV20-1
d_call: NA
cdr3_nt: TGCAGTGCTAGCCTGGGGGAGCTTTTCGGGCCCCAGCATTTT
cdr3_aa: CSASLGELFGPQHF

clone_size: NA
j_call: TRBJ2-7
v_call: TRBV12-3/TRBV12-4
d_call: NA
cdr3_nt: TGTGCCAGCCGAATCTCCAGCGGTTACGAGCAGTACTTC
cdr3_aa: CASRISSGYEQYF

clone_size: once
j_call: TRBJ2-7
v_call: TRBV19
d_call: NA
cdr3_nt: TGTGCCAGTAGTAAGACGGGACGGGCCTACGAGCAGTACTTC
cdr3_aa: CASSKTGRAYEQYF

clone_size: few
j_call: TRBJ2-3
v_call: TRBV20-1
d_call: TRBD2
cdr3_nt: TGCAGTGCTACCGAGACTAGCGGGGGGGACCTACTGGTTTCAGATACGCAGTATTTT
cdr3_aa: CSATETSGGDLLVSDTQYF

clone_size: few
j_call: TRBJ2-3
v_call: TRBV20-1
d_call: TRBD2
cdr3_nt: TGCAGTGCTAGAGGGACTAGCGGGAGGGTAGATACGCAGTATTTT
cdr3_aa: CSARGTSGRVDTQYF

clone_size: once
j_call: TRBJ1-6
v_call: TRBV12-3/TRBV12-4
d_call: TRBD1
cdr3_nt: TGTGCCAGCAGTGAACAGGGGGTTTCACCCCTCCACTTT
cdr3_aa: CASSEQGVSPLHF

clone_size: NA
j_call: TRBJ2-1
v_call: TRBV11-2
d_call: TRBD2
cdr3_nt: TGTGCCAGCAGCTTAGAATGGGCGGGAGCTGGTGAGCAGTTCTTC
cdr3_aa: CASSLEWAGAGEQFF

clone_size: many
j_call: TRBJ2-1
v_call: TRBV27
d_call: NA
cdr3_nt: TGTGCCAGCGCGACCTTAGGGGCCGAGCAGTTCTTC
cdr3_aa: CASATLGAEQFF

clone_size: many
j_call: TRBJ2-7
v_call: TRBV27
d_call: TRBD1
cdr3_nt: TGTGCCAGCAGTTTATCAGCTGGACAGGGACCCTACGAGCAGTACTTC
cdr3_aa: CASSLSAGQGPYEQYF

clone_size: NA
j_call: TRBJ2-1
v_call: TRBV7-9
d_call: TRBD2
cdr3_nt: TGTGCCAGCAGCTTAGCGACTAGCGGGGGTGAGCAGTTCTTC
cdr3_aa: CASSLATSGGEQFF

clone_size: NA
j_call: TRBJ2-5
v_call: TRBV7-8
d_call: NA
cdr3_nt: TGTGCCAGCAGATACAGGGATTCCGAGACCCAGTACTTC
cdr3_aa: CASRYRDSETQYF

clone_size: once
j_call: TRBJ2-1
v_call: TRBV6-2/TRBV6-3
d_call: TRBD1
cdr3_nt: TGTGCCAGCAGTTACGGCTGGACAGGGGGCCACGAGCAGTTCTTC
cdr3_aa: CASSYGWTGGHEQFF

clone_size: many
j_call: TRBJ1-1
v_call: TRBV20-1
d_call: NA
cdr3_nt: TGCAGTGCTTACCCAGCCGCGGGAAGGGGGACTGAAGCTTTCTTT
cdr3_aa: CSAYPAAGRGTEAFF

clone_size: many
j_call: TRBJ2-1
v_call: TRBV6-2/TRBV6-3
d_call: TRBD2
cdr3_nt: TGTGCCAGCAGTCCGATTGGACTAGCGGGACTTAATGAGCAGTTCTTC
cdr3_aa: CASSPIGLAGLNEQFF

clone_size: NA
j_call: TRBJ2-7
v_call: TRBV19
d_call: NA
cdr3_nt: TGTGCCAGTAGTATGGGACGGACCGACTACGAGCAGTACTTC
cdr3_aa: CASSMGRTDYEQYF

clone_size: many
j_call: TRBJ2-7
v_call: TRBV20-1
d_call: TRBD2
cdr3_nt: TGCAGTGCTAGACCTAGCGGGAGGCGCCGCGAGCAGTACTTC
cdr3_aa: CSARPSGRRREQYF

clone_size: many
j_call: TRBJ1-2
v_call: TRBV14
d_call: NA
cdr3_nt: TGTGCCAGCAGCCACCAGGGTATTGGCTACACCTTC
cdr3_aa: CASSHQGIGYTF

clone_size: once
j_call: TRBJ2-7
v_call: TRBV3-1
d_call: NA
cdr3_nt: TGTGCCAGCAGCCCTCGCTGCGAGCAGTACTTC
cdr3_aa: CASSPRCEQYF

clone_size: NA
j_call: TRBJ2-1
v_call: TRBV7-9
d_call: TRBD2
cdr3_nt: TGTGCCAGCAGCTTAGGGGGACTAAGTTATGAGCAGTTCTTC
cdr3_aa: CASSLGGLSYEQFF

clone_size: NA
j_call: TRBJ1-5
v_call: TRBV20-1
d_call: NA
cdr3_nt: TGCAGTGCTAGAGATCCGTCAGGTAGCAATCAGCCCCAGCATTTT
cdr3_aa: CSARDPSGSNQPQHF

clone_size: few
j_call: TRBJ2-1
v_call: TRBV5-1
d_call: TRBD2
cdr3_nt: TGCGCCAGCAGCTTGACTAGCGGGAGGAGTGAGCAGTTCTTC
cdr3_aa: CASSLTSGRSEQFF

clone_size: NA
j_call: TRBJ2-2
v_call: TRBV3-1
d_call: TRBD2
cdr3_nt: TGTGCCAGCAGCCGTCGGACTAGCGGAGCCCGGAACACCGGGGAGCTGTTTTTT
cdr3_aa: CASSRRTSGARNTGELFF

clone_size: NA
j_call: TRBJ2-1
v_call: TRBV9
d_call: NA
cdr3_nt: TGTGCCAGCAGCGCCCAGGGCACGCTAAATGAGCAGTTCTTC
cdr3_aa: CASSAQGTLNEQFF

clone_size: few
j_call: TRBJ2-7
v_call: TRBV12-3/TRBV12-4
d_call: NA
cdr3_nt: TGTGCCAGCAGTTTAACGAACTACGAGCAGTACTTC
cdr3_aa: CASSLTNYEQYF

clone_size: many
j_call: TRBJ1-2
v_call: TRBV27
d_call: TRBD1
cdr3_nt: TGTGCCAGCAGTTTACTGGACAGGGGATATGGCTACACCTTC
cdr3_aa: CASSLLDRGYGYTF